This T cell receptor beta chain emerged from a study of shared clonotypes between healthy human individuals. It was at deep level that the assay was run. Assay used: immunoSEQ multiplex PCR; TCRdb lists only in-frame clones, some missing. The sample holds roughly 480,000 clones, roughly 85% seen once. The clonotype originates from a woman aged 40-49 years in good health. Some clones in this sample may be carry-over from other donors' samples. Sequencing was carried out using PBMCs.

The CDR3, as DNA: TGTGCCAGCAGTTTCGGGACTACCACAGATACGCAGTATTTT. Amino acid sequence: CASSFGTTTDTQYF. This rearrangement joins TRBV27 to TRBJ2-3, with 7 bases identical to TRBD2. The junction had 2 bases not matched to a gene; V was cut back by 3 bases and J by 2 bases. CDR3 length: 14 residues. Looked up from germline, CDR1 is MNHEY and CDR2 is SMNVEV (reference sequence).